The rows below give T cell receptor beta chains drawn from one sample of a study of breast tumors, draining lymph nodes, adjacent tissues. TCRdb fed the multiplex PCR reads into MiXCR, producing one record per CDR3 protein. The sample contains roughly 260,000 distinct CDR3 sequences, roughly 31% of which appear only once. Source material: axillary lymph node tissue. The receptors come from a female donor with breast cancer. Some clones in this sample may be carry-over from other donors' samples. The CDR3 runs from the conserved cysteine through the conserved F or W. The order of the fields is clone size, D gene, V gene, J gene, CDR3 DNA, CDR3 protein. D genes are given only for firm matches. The size of a clone is reported for some rows only, either as once, few or many, or as a class for expanded clones.

clone_size: NA; d_call: NA; v_call: TRBV18; j_call: TRBJ2-2; cdr3_nt: TGTGCCAGCTCACCACAGGGGGCGAACACCGGGGAGCTGTTTTTT; cdr3_aa: CASSPQGANTGELFF
clone_size: many; d_call: NA; v_call: TRBV19; j_call: TRBJ1-5; cdr3_nt: TGTGCCACAAGACAGGTTCGAAATCAGCCCCAGCATTTT; cdr3_aa: CATRQVRNQPQHF
clone_size: many; d_call: TRBD2; v_call: TRBV6-1; j_call: TRBJ2-2; cdr3_nt: TGTGCCAGCAGAGGACTAGTAGAGCTGTTTTTT; cdr3_aa: CASRGLVELFF
clone_size: many; d_call: NA; v_call: TRBV3-1; j_call: TRBJ1-2; cdr3_nt: TGTGCCAGCAACAAAGGAGGCTATGGCTACACCTTC; cdr3_aa: CASNKGGYGYTF
clone_size: NA; d_call: TRBD2; v_call: TRBV7-2; j_call: TRBJ2-1; cdr3_nt: TGTGCCAGCAGCCCGGGGGCGGGAGGGGGCAATGAGCAGTTCTTC; cdr3_aa: CASSPGAGGGNEQFF
clone_size: NA; d_call: TRBD2; v_call: TRBV3-1; j_call: TRBJ2-2; cdr3_nt: TGTGCCAGCAGCCAACTTCTAGCGGGAGGAGGAACCGGGGAGCTGTTTTTT; cdr3_aa: CASSQLLAGGGTGELFF
clone_size: many; d_call: NA; v_call: TRBV7-9; j_call: TRBJ1-5; cdr3_nt: TGTGCCAGCAGCGGAACAGGGCCGAATCAGCCCCAGCATTTT; cdr3_aa: CASSGTGPNQPQHF
clone_size: NA; d_call: NA; v_call: TRBV7-9; j_call: TRBJ2-1; cdr3_nt: TGTGCCAGCAGCTCCCCCAGATATGAGCAGTTCTTC; cdr3_aa: CASSSPRYEQFF
clone_size: NA; d_call: NA; v_call: TRBV27; j_call: TRBJ2-3; cdr3_nt: TGTGCCAGTAGGACCCCCGCCAAAACAGATACGCAGTATTTT; cdr3_aa: CASRTPAKTDTQYF
clone_size: many; d_call: NA; v_call: TRBV12-3/TRBV12-4; j_call: TRBJ2-5; cdr3_nt: TGTGCCAGCGCCCTTCTTAGGGAGAGACACACGCGAGAGACCCAGTACTTC; cdr3_aa: CASALLRERHTRETQYF
clone_size: many; d_call: NA; v_call: TRBV7-8; j_call: TRBJ2-3; cdr3_nt: TGTGCCAGCAGCTTATCAAATACGCAGTATTTT; cdr3_aa: CASSLSNTQYF
clone_size: NA; d_call: NA; v_call: TRBV7-2; j_call: TRBJ2-7; cdr3_nt: TGTGCCAGCAGACCAATACCAGGACTTTCCTACGAGCAGTACTTC; cdr3_aa: CASRPIPGLSYEQYF
clone_size: many; d_call: NA; v_call: TRBV12-3/TRBV12-4; j_call: TRBJ1-2; cdr3_nt: TGTGCCAGCAGTTTTGGAGGGGCAGGCTACACCTTC; cdr3_aa: CASSFGGAGYTF
clone_size: many; d_call: NA; v_call: TRBV9; j_call: TRBJ1-4; cdr3_nt: TGTGCCAGCAGCGCTACCGGGTTAGTAGGAGAAAAACTGTTTTTT; cdr3_aa: CASSATGLVGEKLFF
clone_size: NA; d_call: NA; v_call: TRBV5-6; j_call: TRBJ1-4; cdr3_nt: TGTGCCAGCAGCTTGGCGGCAACCCGAGCCGGGGAACTGTTTTTC; cdr3_aa: CASSLAATRAGELFF
clone_size: NA; d_call: NA; v_call: TRBV30; j_call: TRBJ2-5; cdr3_nt: TGTGGGGGGGGCGGAGAGACCCAGTACTTC; cdr3_aa: CGGGGETQYF
clone_size: NA; d_call: NA; v_call: TRBV14; j_call: TRBJ2-7; cdr3_nt: TGTGCCAGCAGCCTCACAGAGATGAGCGAGCAGTACTTC; cdr3_aa: CASSLTEMSEQYF
clone_size: many; d_call: TRBD2; v_call: TRBV6-1; j_call: TRBJ2-5; cdr3_nt: TGTGCCAGCAGGCGGGGGAGTATCCAAGAGACCCAGTACTTC; cdr3_aa: CASRRGSIQETQYF
clone_size: many; d_call: NA; v_call: TRBV12-3/TRBV12-4; j_call: TRBJ2-6; cdr3_nt: TGTGCCAGCAGCCGAGGGACCGGGGCCAACGTCCTGACTTTC; cdr3_aa: CASSRGTGANVLTF
clone_size: many; d_call: TRBD2; v_call: TRBV9; j_call: TRBJ2-1; cdr3_nt: TGTGCCAGCAGTGTTCCTAGGGCGGGAGGCAGCGGAGAGCAGTTCTTC; cdr3_aa: CASSVPRAGGSGEQFF
clone_size: many; d_call: NA; v_call: TRBV24-1; j_call: TRBJ2-3; cdr3_nt: TGTGCCACCAGTGATTTCAGGGGAGATACGCAGTATTTT; cdr3_aa: CATSDFRGDTQYF
clone_size: NA; d_call: TRBD2; v_call: TRBV6-1; j_call: TRBJ2-1; cdr3_nt: TGTGCCACCACCCGGGGAGGGTCCTACAATGAGCAGTTCTTC; cdr3_aa: CATTRGGSYNEQFF
clone_size: many; d_call: NA; v_call: TRBV5-8; j_call: TRBJ1-2; cdr3_nt: TGTGCCAGCGCCGCCGGTTGGGGGTGGGGTAACTATGGCTACACCTTC; cdr3_aa: CASAAGWGWGNYGYTF
clone_size: many; d_call: TRBD2; v_call: TRBV7-3; j_call: TRBJ2-1; cdr3_nt: TGTGCCAGCAGCCCCGGACTAGCGCCGCTTGGTGAGCAGTTCTTC; cdr3_aa: CASSPGLAPLGEQFF
clone_size: NA; d_call: TRBD2; v_call: TRBV4-2; j_call: TRBJ2-1; cdr3_nt: TGTGCCAGCAGCCTCCAGGCGGGAGGGTCCTACAATGGGCAGTTCTTC; cdr3_aa: CASSLQAGGSYNGQFF
clone_size: many; d_call: TRBD2; v_call: TRBV10-3; j_call: TRBJ2-3; cdr3_nt: TGTGCCACCAGACTAGCGGGAGGACGCACAGATACGCAGTATTTT; cdr3_aa: CATRLAGGRTDTQYF
clone_size: NA; d_call: TRBD2; v_call: TRBV3-1; j_call: TRBJ2-7; cdr3_nt: TGTGCCAGCAGCCAAGATGGGCTAGCGGGTGCCTACGAGCAGTACTTC; cdr3_aa: CASSQDGLAGAYEQYF
clone_size: many; d_call: NA; v_call: TRBV11-2; j_call: TRBJ2-2; cdr3_nt: TGTGCCAGCAGACAGGCGGCCGGGGAGCTGTTTTTT; cdr3_aa: CASRQAAGELFF
clone_size: few; d_call: NA; v_call: TRBV6-5; j_call: TRBJ1-5; cdr3_nt: TGTGCCAGCAGTCCTACCGTAGGTACTTCTCTCAATCAGCCCCAGCATTTT; cdr3_aa: CASSPTVGTSLNQPQHF
clone_size: NA; d_call: NA; v_call: TRBV10-3; j_call: TRBJ2-1; cdr3_nt: TGTGCCATCTCAGGTGGGCAGGGCAACTACAATGAGCAGTTCTTC; cdr3_aa: CAISGGQGNYNEQFF
clone_size: many; d_call: NA; v_call: TRBV7-9; j_call: TRBJ1-4; cdr3_nt: TGTGCCAGCAGCTTAGCGCAGGAGAGTGAAAAACTGTTTTTT; cdr3_aa: CASSLAQESEKLFF
clone_size: many; d_call: NA; v_call: TRBV7-9; j_call: TRBJ2-7; cdr3_nt: TGTGCCAGCCGGGCCCAGGGGTTCGAGCAGTACTTC; cdr3_aa: CASRAQGFEQYF
clone_size: NA; d_call: TRBD1; v_call: TRBV5-1; j_call: TRBJ2-7; cdr3_nt: TGCGCCAGCAGCTTAACCCGACAGGGGGCCCTTACCCGAGGGGCAGTTTTCTCCTACGAGCAGTACTTC; cdr3_aa: CASSLTRQGALTRGAVFSYEQYF
clone_size: few; d_call: NA; v_call: TRBV7-3; j_call: TRBJ2-3; cdr3_nt: TGTGCCTGGAGTGGGGGGACCCCCCCAGCGCACACAGATACGCAGTATTTT; cdr3_aa: CAWSGGTPPAHTDTQYF
clone_size: NA; d_call: TRBD2; v_call: TRBV5-1; j_call: TRBJ2-7; cdr3_nt: TGCGCCAGCAGCTTTAGCGGGAGGTTCGTTGACGAGCAGTACTTC; cdr3_aa: CASSFSGRFVDEQYF
clone_size: many; d_call: NA; v_call: TRBV12-3/TRBV12-4; j_call: TRBJ2-7; cdr3_nt: TGTGCCAGCAAAAAAGGGGGGGCAACCTACGAGCAGTACTTC; cdr3_aa: CASKKGGATYEQYF
clone_size: many; d_call: NA; v_call: TRBV2; j_call: TRBJ1-5; cdr3_nt: TGTGCCAGCAGTGCGGACAGTCCTTATAGCAATCAGCCCCAGCATTTT; cdr3_aa: CASSADSPYSNQPQHF
clone_size: NA; d_call: NA; v_call: TRBV25-1; j_call: TRBJ2-1; cdr3_nt: TGTACCGAAGGGAGTGGCGAGCAGTTCTTC; cdr3_aa: CTEGSGEQFF
clone_size: NA; d_call: NA; v_call: TRBV12-3/TRBV12-4; j_call: TRBJ2-1; cdr3_nt: TGTGCCAGCACCTTCAGCGGGAATGAGCAGTTCTTC; cdr3_aa: CASTFSGNEQFF
clone_size: many; d_call: NA; v_call: TRBV20-1; j_call: TRBJ2-5; cdr3_nt: TGCAGTGCTAGAGTAAGCATGTACCAAGAGACCCAGTACTTC; cdr3_aa: CSARVSMYQETQYF
clone_size: many; d_call: NA; v_call: TRBV27; j_call: TRBJ1-6; cdr3_nt: TGTGCCAGCAGTTTAGAGGTTTCACCCCTCCACTTT; cdr3_aa: CASSLEVSPLHF
clone_size: many; d_call: NA; v_call: TRBV9; j_call: TRBJ2-3; cdr3_nt: TGTGCCAGCAATCCGGGGCAGAGCACAGATACGCAGTATTTT; cdr3_aa: CASNPGQSTDTQYF
clone_size: NA; d_call: NA; v_call: TRBV18; j_call: TRBJ1-4; cdr3_nt: TGTGCCAGCTCTCCCCAGATGGGGGGAAGTAATGAAAAACTGTTTTTT; cdr3_aa: CASSPQMGGSNEKLFF
clone_size: NA; d_call: NA; v_call: TRBV12-3/TRBV12-4; j_call: TRBJ2-1; cdr3_nt: TGTGCCAGCAGTTTACGCGACTACCGCTCCTACAATGAGCAGTTCTTC; cdr3_aa: CASSLRDYRSYNEQFF
clone_size: many; d_call: NA; v_call: TRBV20-1; j_call: TRBJ2-3; cdr3_nt: TGCAGTGCTAGAGTGACAGGATCAGATACGCAGTATTTT; cdr3_aa: CSARVTGSDTQYF
clone_size: many; d_call: TRBD2; v_call: TRBV12-3/TRBV12-4; j_call: TRBJ2-7; cdr3_nt: TGTGCCAGCAGCAAAGCGGGAGGGCTAGGGAACGAGCAGTACTTC; cdr3_aa: CASSKAGGLGNEQYF
clone_size: many; d_call: TRBD1; v_call: TRBV24-1; j_call: TRBJ2-1; cdr3_nt: TGTGCCACCAGTGACCTGACCGGGACAGAAAACAATGAGCAGTTCTTC; cdr3_aa: CATSDLTGTENNEQFF
clone_size: many; d_call: NA; v_call: TRBV24-1; j_call: TRBJ2-1; cdr3_nt: TGTGCCACCAGTGATTTGCGACAGGAGCAGTTCTTC; cdr3_aa: CATSDLRQEQFF
clone_size: many; d_call: NA; v_call: TRBV6-5; j_call: TRBJ2-3; cdr3_nt: TGTGCCAGCAGTTCCGTTACAGATACGCAGTATTTT; cdr3_aa: CASSSVTDTQYF
clone_size: many; d_call: NA; v_call: TRBV9; j_call: TRBJ2-1; cdr3_nt: TGTGCCAGCAGCGACAGGGAAAATGAGCAGTTCTTC; cdr3_aa: CASSDRENEQFF
clone_size: once; d_call: TRBD1; v_call: TRBV29-1; j_call: TRBJ1-1; cdr3_nt: TGCAGCGTTCTCCGGGACAGGGGCGCTGGTATCGGTGTGAGCACTGAGGCTTTCTTT; cdr3_aa: CSVLRDRGAGIGVSTEAFF
clone_size: many; d_call: NA; v_call: TRBV20-1; j_call: TRBJ2-7; cdr3_nt: TGCAGTGCGTCAAAGCCAAGGGCATACGAGCAGTACTTC; cdr3_aa: CSASKPRAYEQYF
clone_size: many; d_call: NA; v_call: TRBV12-2; j_call: TRBJ1-2; cdr3_nt: TGTGCAAGTCGCTCTCCCGGGGAAGATGGCTACACCTTC; cdr3_aa: CASRSPGEDGYTF
clone_size: many; d_call: TRBD1; v_call: TRBV7-8; j_call: TRBJ2-2; cdr3_nt: TGTGCCAATCCAACAGGGGTCACCGGGGAGCTGTTTTTT; cdr3_aa: CANPTGVTGELFF
clone_size: many; d_call: NA; v_call: TRBV9; j_call: TRBJ2-3; cdr3_nt: TGTGCCAGCAGTCCCCGCGACTCTCATTATACGCAGTATTTT; cdr3_aa: CASSPRDSHYTQYF
clone_size: many; d_call: NA; v_call: TRBV5-1; j_call: TRBJ2-3; cdr3_nt: TGCGCCAGCAGCTTGTCCGGGTACTTCACAGATACGCAGTATTTT; cdr3_aa: CASSLSGYFTDTQYF
clone_size: many; d_call: TRBD2; v_call: TRBV20-1; j_call: TRBJ2-1; cdr3_nt: TGCAGTGCTAGAGATGACGGACTAGCGGGAGGCATTGCGCAGTTCTTC; cdr3_aa: CSARDDGLAGGIAQFF
clone_size: few; d_call: NA; v_call: TRBV5-4; j_call: TRBJ2-4; cdr3_nt: TGTGCCAGCAGCTTGGAAGTGGGGGCCAAAAACATTCAGTACTTC; cdr3_aa: CASSLEVGAKNIQYF
clone_size: many; d_call: NA; v_call: TRBV7-3; j_call: TRBJ2-2; cdr3_nt: TGTGCCAGCAGCTTAAAGAGCACAAACACCGGGGAGCTGTTTTTT; cdr3_aa: CASSLKSTNTGELFF
clone_size: few; d_call: TRBD2; v_call: TRBV4-2; j_call: TRBJ2-1; cdr3_nt: TGTGCCAGCAGCCAAGATCGTCTAGCGGGAGGCAATGAGCAGTTCTTC; cdr3_aa: CASSQDRLAGGNEQFF